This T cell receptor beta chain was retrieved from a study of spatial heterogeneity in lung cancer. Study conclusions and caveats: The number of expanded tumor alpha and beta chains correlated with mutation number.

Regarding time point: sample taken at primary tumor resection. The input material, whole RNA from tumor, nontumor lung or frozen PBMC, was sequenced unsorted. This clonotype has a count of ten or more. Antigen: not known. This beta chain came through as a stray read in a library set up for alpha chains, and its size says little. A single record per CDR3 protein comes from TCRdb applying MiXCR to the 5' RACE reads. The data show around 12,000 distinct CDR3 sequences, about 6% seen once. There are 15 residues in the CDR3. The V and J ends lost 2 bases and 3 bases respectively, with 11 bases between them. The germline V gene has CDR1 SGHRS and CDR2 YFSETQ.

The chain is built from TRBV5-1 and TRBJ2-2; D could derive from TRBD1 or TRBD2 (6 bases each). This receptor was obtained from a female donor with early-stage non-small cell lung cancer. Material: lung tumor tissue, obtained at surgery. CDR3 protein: CASSFRGPDTGELFF. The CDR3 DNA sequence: TGCGCCAGCAGCTTCCGGGGGCCAGACACCGGGGAGCTGTTTTTT.